The 29 T cell receptor beta chains listed next were all sequenced from one sample in a study of PD-1 blockade in classical Hodgkin lymphoma. Regarding time point: cycle 4 day 1 (C4D1), after more than five weeks of nivolumab. All patients relapsed after autologous stem cell transplantation, and brentuximab vedotin exposure varied. Produced via immunoSEQ multiplex PCR; TCRdb's table is partial and in-frame only. This table holds tens of thousands of clones, around four fifths found once. The input for sequencing was peripheral blood mononuclear cells (PBMCs), taken before the fourth cycle of nivolumab. The receptors originated from a human donor with classical Hodgkin lymphoma.

This clone was detected only a few times. The V and J genes are TRBV7-2 and TRBJ1-5; D gene unclear. Per germline, CDR1 SGHTA and CDR2 FQGNSA. Trimming took 2 bases from V and 3 from J, leaving 8 bases between them. This CDR3 has 14 amino acids. The CDR3 DNA sequence: TGTGCCAGCAGCTTACGGGCGGACAATCAGCCCCAGCATTTT. It codes for CASSLRADNQPQHF.

The J gene is TRBJ2-7, the V gene TRBV6-5; D ambiguous. The germline V and J ends were trimmed by 5 bases and 1 base, with 9 bases remaining between them. From germline, CDR1 is MNHEY and CDR2 SVGAGI. The CDR3 has 13 amino acids. CDR3 DNA: TGTGCCAGCAGTCCTCCAGCGTCCTACGAGCAGTACTTC. Its translation: CASSPPASYEQYF.

The chain carries TRBV28 and TRBJ1-1; D not resolved. Germline CDR1 is MDHEN and CDR2 is SYDVKM. The length of the CDR3 is 13 residues. V lost 7 bases and J 1 base, leaving 10 bases between the germline ends. Written as DNA, the CDR3 is TGTGCCAGCAATGAGGTGACGAACACTGAAGCTTTCTTT. This codes for CASNEVTNTEAFF.

The chain joins TRBV14 to TRBJ2-3, with 12 bases aligning to TRBD2. The CDR3 covers 18 residues. Per germline, CDR1 SGHDN and CDR2 FVKESK. Germline trimming cut 4 bases from V and 0 bases from J; bases unmatched to any gene: 8. In DNA, the CDR3 is TGTGCCAGCAGCCGATGGCTAGCGGGAGGGGCTAGCACAGATACGCAGTATTTT. Residues: CASSRWLAGGASTDTQYF.

The chain's CDR3 is CASSLLVNTEAFF. In DNA form, the CDR3 reads TGTGCCAGCAGTTTATTGGTGAACACTGAAGCTTTCTTT. V gene TRBV28 combines with J gene TRBJ1-1; unclear D gene. CDR1 and CDR2 (germline): MDHEN, SYDVKM. Trimming cost V 1 base and J 0 bases, with 3 bases left between them. This CDR3 contains 13 residues.

The chain couples TRBV12-5 to TRBJ2-1; 7 bases are a match to TRBD1. The CDR3 has 17 residues. The V and J ends lost 2 bases and 4 bases, in that order; junction bases with no gene match: 11. The V gene's germline CDR1 is LGHNT and CDR2 FRNRAP. The chain's CDR3 is CASGLRIGTDNYNEQFF. The CDR3 nucleotides read TGTGCTAGTGGTTTGAGGATAGGGACAGATAATTACAATGAGCAGTTCTTC.

Ten or more counts support this clone. This rearrangement joins TRBV28 to TRBJ2-2, with a tentative D call TRBD2 (6 bases). Germline V CDR1 and CDR2: MDHEN, SYDVKM. The CDR3 consists of 15 residues. Trimming removed 2 bases at V and 5 bases at J, with 12 bases between. The CDR3 reads CASSLGAGSTGELFF. The CDR3 DNA sequence: TGTGCCAGCAGTTTAGGAGCGGGTTCGACCGGGGAGCTGTTTTTT.

This clone has just a few counts. The V gene is TRBV5-4, the J gene TRBJ1-2; TRBD1 matches 7 bases. The CDR3 runs 14 residues. The germline gives CDR1 SGHNT, CDR2 YYREEE (reference sequence). Germline trimming cut 7 bases from V and 6 bases from J; bases unmatched to any gene: 12. In DNA, the CDR3 is TGTGCCAGCTCGGGGGGTACAGGGGTAAATGGCTACACCTTC. This sequence encodes CASSGGTGVNGYTF.

CDR3 residues: CASRGPGELFF. For the CDR3, the DNA is TGTGCCAGCAGGGGGCCCGGGGAGCTGTTTTTT. V and J are TRBV6-5 and TRBJ2-2; tentatively, D is TRBD1 (5 bases). In germline, CDR1 is MNHEY, CDR2 SVGAGI. This CDR3 contains 11 residues. V gave up 6 bases and J gave up 6 bases, with 5 bases separating them.

This clone has a count of ten or more. V gene TRBV18 combines with J gene TRBJ1-1; D not resolved. CDR1 KGHSH and CDR2 LQKENI come from the germline V gene. The CDR3 totals 14 residues. Trimming cost V 1 base and J 3 bases, with 9 bases left between them. DNA of the CDR3: TGTGCCAGCTCACCACTTGTGTGGGACACTGAAGCTTTCTTT. It yields the protein CASSPLVWDTEAFF.

The table lists this clone with a few counts. The CDR3 here is CASSDLGPQAQHF. The CDR3 DNA reads as TGTGCCAGTAGTGATTTGGGCCCACAGGCCCAGCATTTT. This rearrangement joins TRBV19 to TRBJ1-5; TRBD1 might be the D (5 bases). Germline lookup yields CDR1 LNHDA and CDR2 SQIVND (reference sequence). The CDR3 is 13 residues long. V lost 5 bases to trimming and J lost 11 bases, with 16 bases between them.

The chain links TRBV7-9 to TRBJ2-3; 8 bases line up with TRBD2. The germline V gene has CDR1 SEHNR and CDR2 FQNEAQ (reference sequence). The CDR3 totals 15 residues. V shed 5 bases and J 5 bases; nucleotides not matched to a gene: 9. The CDR3, as DNA: TGTGCCAGCAGCCCGAGGACTAGCCGGGGAGATACGCAGTATTTT. Translation: CASSPRTSRGDTQYF.

This clone was recorded only once. The chain carries TRBV7-9 and TRBJ2-7, with D maybe TRBD1 (6 bases). Germline V gene sequence: CDR1 SEHNR, CDR2 FQNEAQ (reference sequence). V lost 1 base to trimming and J lost 5 bases, with 12 bases between them. The CDR3 length is 14 residues. This chain's CDR3 is CASSLVNRANEQYF. CDR3 in DNA: TGTGCCAGCAGCTTAGTAAACAGGGCGAACGAGCAGTACTTC.

The genes are TRBV27 and TRBJ2-7; D might be TRBD2 (5 bases). The CDR3 spans 16 residues. Germline lookup yields CDR1 MNHEY and CDR2 SMNVEV (reference sequence). Trimming cost V 5 bases and J 3 bases, with 20 bases left between them. CDR3 sequence reads: CASSITFGVLDYEQYF. The CDR3 DNA follows: TGTGCCAGCAGTATAACGTTCGGGGTTCTCGACTACGAGCAGTACTTC.

The genes are TRBV9 and TRBJ2-1; possible D gene TRBD2, 6 bases. V gave up 0 bases and J gave up 4 bases, with 11 bases separating them. This CDR3 contains 15 residues. Germline V gene data show CDR1 as SGDLS and CDR2 as YYNGEE. The CDR3 nucleotides are TGTGCCAGCAGCGTAGGTATAGCGGTATACAATGAGCAGTTCTTC. Protein: CASSVGIAVYNEQFF.

This clone has just a few counts. The V gene is TRBV25-1, the J gene TRBJ2-2; no clear D gene. Looked up from germline, CDR1 is MGHDK and CDR2 is SYGVNS. V lost 2 bases, J lost 6 bases, and 7 bases lay in between. This CDR3 is built from 13 residues. CDR3 DNA: TGTGCCAGCAGTGAAGAATTTGCCGGGGAGCTGTTTTTT. Its translation is CASSEEFAGELFF.

This clone was observed a single time. The rearrangement links TRBV7-9 to TRBJ2-5, with 9 nucleotides matching TRBD2. Per the germline V gene, CDR1 is SEHNR and CDR2 is FQNEAQ (reference sequence). CDR3 size: 17 residues. V lost 1 base to trimming and J lost 3 bases; unmatched junction nucleotides: 9. DNA for the CDR3: TGTGCCAGCAGCTTAGAAGGTCTAGCGGGGTATAAAGAGACCCAGTACTTC. It encodes CASSLEGLAGYKETQYF.

This chain joins TRBV10-3 and TRBJ2-1; D possibly corresponds to TRBD2 (7 bases). This CDR3 contains 21 residues. The ends were cut back, 9 bases at V and 3 bases at J, with 36 bases in the middle. Germline V gene data show CDR1 as ENHRY and CDR2 as SYGVKD. The CDR3 DNA reads as TGTGCCATTGGACCGGGACTACCTCCTCAGGGGCCAACTACCTTCTACAATGAGCAGTTCTTC. Translated, it gives CAIGPGLPPQGPTTFYNEQFF.

V gene TRBV10-3 combines with J gene TRBJ2-1, with 14 positions matching TRBD2. CDR1 ENHRY and CDR2 SYGVKD come from the germline V gene. The J segment lost 7 bases and the V segment lost 6 bases, leaving 11 bases of the junction unmatched. This CDR3 region has 17 residues. This CDR3 reads CAISGTTSGRARNEQFF. DNA for the CDR3: TGTGCCATCAGCGGGACGACTAGCGGGAGGGCACGGAATGAGCAGTTCTTC.

The chain has TRBV27 and TRBJ1-2, with D possibly matching TRBD1 (6 bases). V was shortened by 9 bases and J by 11 bases, with 19 bases between the two germline ends. The germline CDR1 and CDR2 sequences are MNHEY and SMNVEV (reference sequence). CDR3 size: 12 residues. The CDR3 here is CASQGTLGGYTF. DNA of the CDR3: TGTGCCAGTCAGGGGACGTTAGGGGGGTACACCTTC.

The gene calls are TRBV11-2 and TRBJ2-7; 7 nucleotides match TRBD1. J lost 4 bases, V lost 0 bases, and 9 bases had no gene match. Germline CDR1 and CDR2: SGHAT and FQNNGV. This CDR3 is built from 16 residues. The CDR3, as DNA: TGTGCCAGCAGCTTAGATCCTTTTGGCAGGGGGTACGAGCAGTACTTC. Translating it yields CASSLDPFGRGYEQYF.

The genes are TRBV2 and TRBJ2-7, with D maybe TRBD2 (5 bases). CDR1 SNHLY and CDR2 FYNNEI come from the germline V gene. This CDR3 is 13 amino acids long. V lost 6 bases and J 3 bases, leaving 12 bases between the germline ends. In DNA, the CDR3 is TGTGCCAGCAGGAGGGAATTCCTCTACGAGCAGTACTTC. This gives the protein CASRREFLYEQYF.

The chain joins TRBV7-9 to TRBJ2-5, with TRBD1 as a possible D gene (5 bases). V lost 4 bases to trimming and J lost 4 bases, with 13 bases between them. Per the germline V gene, CDR1 is SEHNR and CDR2 is FQNEAQ (reference sequence). The CDR3 contains 14 residues. The CDR3 region has the DNA TGTGCCAGCAGCTATCAGGGTTTTGGAGAGACCCAGTACTTC. Its translation: CASSYQGFGETQYF.

V usage is TRBV5-6 and J usage is TRBJ2-3, with 7 bases matching TRBD2. CDR3 length equals 17 residues. V trimming: 4 bases; J trimming: 2 bases; junction bases outside the gene matches: 13. The germline V gene has CDR1 SGHDT and CDR2 YYEEEE. The CDR3 sequence: CASSPGLGGPITDTQYF. The CDR3, as DNA: TGTGCCAGCAGCCCAGGACTAGGAGGCCCGATCACAGATACGCAGTATTTT.

The chain combines TRBV6-1 with TRBJ2-7; tentative D call: TRBD2 (5 bases). The CDR3 runs to 13 residues. Trimming pared 4 bases from V and 2 bases from J, leaving 9 bases between. Germline V gene sequence: CDR1 MNHNS, CDR2 SASEGT. The CDR3: CASSATGTYEQYF. CDR3 bases: TGTGCCAGCAGTGCCACCGGGACCTACGAGCAGTACTTC.

The chain is built from TRBV5-6 and TRBJ1-4; the match to TRBD1 covers 7 bases. V lost 3 bases to trimming and J lost 6 bases; unmatched junction nucleotides: 11. This CDR3 has 16 residues. Germline CDR1 is SGHDT and CDR2 is YYEEEE. The CDR3 spells CASSSGTGEGDEKLFF. CDR3 bases: TGTGCCAGCAGCTCAGGTACAGGGGAAGGTGATGAAAAACTGTTTTTT.

The table lists this clone with a few counts. This chain joins TRBV5-1 and TRBJ2-3; 13 nucleotides agree with TRBD2. J lost 5 bases, V lost 4 bases, and 4 bases had no gene match. There are 15 residues in the CDR3. CDR1 and CDR2 from the germline V gene are SGHRS and YFSETQ. The CDR3 DNA sequence: TGCGCCAGCAGCCCGGGGACTAGCGGGGTAGATACGCAGTATTTT. The encoded protein is CASSPGTSGVDTQYF.

This chain uses TRBV7-6 with TRBJ1-2; tentative D call: TRBD1 (6 bases). The germline V gene encodes CDR1 SGHVS and CDR2 FNYEAQ. The CDR3 is 17 residues long. With 5 bases removed from V and 0 bases from J, the gap between germline ends came to 19 bases. The CDR3 is CASSHSVGGATNYGYTF. CDR3 DNA sequence: TGTGCCAGCAGCCACTCCGTTGGGGGGGCCACTAACTATGGCTACACCTTC.

The chain recombines TRBV19 with TRBJ2-5; D is possibly TRBD1 or TRBD2 (5 bases each). This CDR3 spans 15 amino acids. V lost 5 bases and J 5 bases, leaving 18 bases between the germline ends. Germline-derived CDR1 and CDR2 are LNHDA and SQIVND (reference sequence). Written as DNA, the CDR3 is TGTGCCAGTAGTCCGGAGGTGGGGCGGTGGGAGACCCAGTACTTC. Amino acid sequence: CASSPEVGRWETQYF.